Below are 9 T cell receptor beta chains sequenced from a single sample in a study of T cell responses to AZD1222 COVID-19 vaccine. Some clones are missing from TCRdb's copy, which holds only in-frame ones; the method was immunoSEQ multiplex PCR. The sample comprises 120,000 or so clones, approximately 88% of which are singletons, and around 5% rests with the top ten. Sequencing was performed on peripheral blood, taken on day 0 of AZD1222 vaccination. These TCRs come from an adult in good health.

The V gene is TRBV7-9, the J gene TRBJ1-4; maybe TRBD1 (6 bases). The CDR3 contains 14 residues. From germline, CDR1 is SEHNR and CDR2 FQNEAQ (reference sequence). Trimming removed 4 bases at V and 5 bases at J, with 11 bases between. As DNA, the CDR3 is TGTGCCAGCAGCTCCAGGGGCGGGAATGAAAAACTGTTTTTT. Protein: CASSSRGGNEKLFF.

The CDR3, as DNA: TGTGCCAGCAGCTTAGGGACAACAAGCACAGATACGCAGTATTTT. Translating it yields CASSLGTTSTDTQYF. The chain recombines TRBV11-1 with TRBJ2-3, with D possibly TRBD1 on 5 matching bases. The CDR3 consists of 15 residues. Per germline, CDR1 SGHAT and CDR2 FQDESV (reference sequence). Between the trimmed V and J ends, which lost 1 base and 0 bases, there was a span of 8 bases.

The chain is built from TRBV15 and TRBJ1-1, with a tentative D call TRBD1 (6 bases). The CDR3 sequence is 14 residues long. Per the germline V gene, CDR1 is LNHNV and CDR2 is YYDKDF (reference sequence). With 2 bases removed from V and 9 bases from J, the gap between germline ends came to 16 bases. CDR3 region: CATSRSRTEEKAFF. DNA of the CDR3: TGTGCCACCAGCAGATCCCGGACAGAAGAAAAAGCTTTCTTT.

The rearrangement uses TRBV18 and TRBJ2-7; TRBD2 might be the D (5 bases). Germline CDR1 and CDR2: KGHSH and LQKENI. V lost 3 bases to trimming and J lost 3 bases, with 9 bases between them. This CDR3 has 13 residues. The CDR3 here is CASSPQDFYEQYF. As DNA, the CDR3 is TGTGCCAGCTCACCCCAGGACTTCTACGAGCAGTACTTC.

The rearrangement uses TRBV19 and TRBJ2-5; 8 bases are shared with TRBD1. V dropped 6 bases and J dropped 9; count of bases not matched to a gene: 15. Germline V gene data show CDR1 as LNHDA and CDR2 as SQIVND (reference sequence). This CDR3 has 15 amino acids. The CDR3 protein is CASSPTGAAGWAQYF. In DNA form, the CDR3 reads TGTGCCAGTAGCCCGACAGGGGCCGCAGGATGGGCCCAGTACTTC.

This chain joins TRBV27 and TRBJ1-2, with D unclear. The CDR3 sequence is 13 residues long. V lost 6 bases and J lost 2, with 10 bases in between. Germline loops: CDR1 MNHEY, CDR2 SMNVEV (reference sequence). In DNA, the CDR3 is TGTGCCAGCAGCAACAGTAAAAACTATGGCTACACCTTC. Amino acid sequence: CASSNSKNYGYTF.

J is TRBJ2-4 and V is TRBV7-2, with D tentatively TRBD1 or TRBD2 (5 bases each). CDR3 size: 16 residues. V was shortened by 1 base and J by 0 bases, with 10 bases between the two germline ends. The germline V gene has CDR1 SGHTA and CDR2 FQGNSA. The CDR3 here is CASSLGGVIAKNIQYF. The CDR3 coding sequence is TGTGCCAGCAGCTTAGGAGGGGTAATAGCCAAAAACATTCAGTACTTC.

V is TRBV5-1 and J is TRBJ2-1, with 7 bases lining up with TRBD1. This CDR3 is 15 amino acids long. The J segment lost 2 bases and the V segment lost 5 bases, leaving 7 bases of the junction unmatched. In germline, CDR1 is SGHRS, CDR2 YFSETQ. Here the CDR3 reads CASRFGTEPYNEQFF. The CDR3 DNA follows: TGCGCCAGCAGATTTGGGACAGAGCCCTACAATGAGCAGTTCTTC.

The V call is TRBV3-1 (or the pseudogene TRBV3-2), the J call TRBJ1-1; no firm D call. The germline CDR1 and CDR2 sequences are LGHDT and YNNKEL (reference sequence). The CDR3 contains 13 residues. V gave up 5 bases and J gave up 1 base, with 8 bases separating them. CDR3 DNA sequence: TGTGCCAGCAGCTCAAGTGGGAACACTGAAGCTTTCTTT. Translation gives CASSSSGNTEAFF.